This TCR beta chain was found in a study of blood T cell repertoires in COVID-19. The overall study: T cells, B-cell-depleted T cells, or PBMCs supplied cDNA or gDNA.

In the original workflow: Amplification from reference gene primers served as the basis for estimated nucleated cell counts. Measured with immunoSEQ multiplex PCR; TCRdb has only the in-frame clones, and not every one. From that table come the V and J calls and clone size; the DNA was used to work out D and trimming. The data hold 63,000 or so clones, with 88% observed a single time. This CDR3 is built from 14 residues. V was pared by 6 bases and J by 2 bases, with 17 bases between. Germline CDR1 reads SQVTM; CDR2 reads ANQGSEA. The gene calls are TRBV29-1 and TRBJ2-7; maybe TRBD2 (6 bases). The TCR was taken from a human donor in a cohort sampled during active COVID-19. The sequenced sample was peripheral blood. CDR3 in amino acids: CSVPPPGDTYEQYF. CDR3 DNA sequence: TGCAGCGTCCCTCCCCCGGGAGACACCTACGAGCAGTACTTC.